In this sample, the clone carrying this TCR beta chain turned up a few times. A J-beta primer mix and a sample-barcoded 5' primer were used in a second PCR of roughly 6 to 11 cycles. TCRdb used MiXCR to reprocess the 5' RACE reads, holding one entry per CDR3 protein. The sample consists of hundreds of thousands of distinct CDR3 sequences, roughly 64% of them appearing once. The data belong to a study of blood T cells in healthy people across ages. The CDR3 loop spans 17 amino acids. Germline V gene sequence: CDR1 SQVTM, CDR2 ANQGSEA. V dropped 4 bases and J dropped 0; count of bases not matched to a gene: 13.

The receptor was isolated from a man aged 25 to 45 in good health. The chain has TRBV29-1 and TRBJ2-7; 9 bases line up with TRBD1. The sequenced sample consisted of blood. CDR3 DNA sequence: TGCAGCGTTGTGGCGGGACAGGGAGGGAAAAACTCCTACGAGCAGTACTTC. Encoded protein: CSVVAGQGGKNSYEQYF.